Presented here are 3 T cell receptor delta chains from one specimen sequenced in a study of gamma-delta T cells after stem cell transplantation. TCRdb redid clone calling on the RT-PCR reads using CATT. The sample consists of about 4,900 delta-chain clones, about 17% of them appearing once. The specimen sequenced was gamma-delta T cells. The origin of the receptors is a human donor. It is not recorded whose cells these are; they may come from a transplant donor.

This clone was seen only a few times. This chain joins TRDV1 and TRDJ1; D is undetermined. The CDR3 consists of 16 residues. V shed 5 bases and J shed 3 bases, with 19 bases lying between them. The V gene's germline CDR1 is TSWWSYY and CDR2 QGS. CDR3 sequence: CALGISPPRGADKLIF. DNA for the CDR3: TGTGCTCTTGGGATCTCCCCCCCAAGGGGCGCCGATAAACTCATCTTT.

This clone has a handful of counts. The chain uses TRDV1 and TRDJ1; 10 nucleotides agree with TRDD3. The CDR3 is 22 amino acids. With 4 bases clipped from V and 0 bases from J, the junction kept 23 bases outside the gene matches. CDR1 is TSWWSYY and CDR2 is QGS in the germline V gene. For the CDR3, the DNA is TGTGCTCTTGGGGGCCCTTCCTCGGCCCTGGGGGATATTTGGAGTTACACCGATAAACTCATCTTT. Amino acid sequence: CALGGPSSALGDIWSYTDKLIF.

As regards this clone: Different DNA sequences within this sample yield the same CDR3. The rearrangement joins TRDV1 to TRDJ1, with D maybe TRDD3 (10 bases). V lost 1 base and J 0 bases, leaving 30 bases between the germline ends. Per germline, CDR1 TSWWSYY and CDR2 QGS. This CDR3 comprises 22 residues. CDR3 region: CALGERPSYVGDTTEYTDKLIF. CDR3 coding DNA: TGTGCTCTTGGGGAACGGCCTTCCTACGTGGGGGATACTACCGAATACACCGATAAACTCATCTTT.